This TCR beta chain was recorded in a study of low-dose radiotherapy and immunotherapy resistance in tumors (dated by TCRdb to 2021 to 2024). Concerning the study at large: Cohort 1 received 0.5 Gy per fraction every 2 weeks, with a prescribed total PTV dose of 6.5 Gy. Cohort 2 received 1 Gy per fraction every two weeks, with a total of 13 Gy over 26 weeks. Nivolumab was administered intravenously as a 240 mg flat dose every two weeks, and ipilimumab was administered intravenously at 1 mg/kg every six weeks. Cyclophosphamide 200 mg/m2 was administered intravenously every two weeks, one day before each radiation and immunotherapy administration. Starting on cycle 1 day 1, patients took 300 mg of aspirin by mouth once a day for four cycles. The trial did not randomize participants into treatment groups. Eight patients were included in the translational analysis: three from the first dose cohort and the first five from the second dose cohort.

This clonotype was seen more than once but under ten times. Its recognized antigen is unknown. Per-base quality was not reported, and no clone a single base away is much larger than it. Deletion took 6 bases off V and 0 bases off J, with a span of 12 bases between the germline ends. Looking up the germline V gene yields CDR1 ENHRY and CDR2 SYGVKD. The CDR3 runs 15 residues from the cysteine to the phenylalanine. The CDR3 DNA has 45 bases and is translated from base 1. The donors came from RACIN, which was a single-arm phase I dose-escalation trial that paired nivolumab and ipilimumab with aspirin, low-dose cyclophosphamide and low-dose radiotherapy. To be eligible, a patient needed to have an advanced solid tumor that was TIL-negative. First-strand cDNA was synthesized with Superscript III and a set of TRAV- and TRBV-specific primers, covering both TCRalpha and TCRbeta chains. A roughly 18-cycle PCR with Phusion amplified the TCRs, pairing a constant-region primer with the adapter that was attached to the V primers. The MessageAmp II aRNA Amplification Kit was used to amplify the isolated mRNA, with in vitro transcription run for more than 15 hours at 37 degrees C. The Dynabeads mRNA DIRECT Purification Kit was used to isolate mRNA for TCR sequencing. Indexed Illumina adapters were added in a second Phusion PCR of about 24 cycles, and the PCR products were purified with AMPure XP beads. As for the original processing: Custom Perl scripts pooled TCR sequences encoding the same protein, removed out-of-frame sequences and computed each clonotype's abundance. Any TCR sequence backed by just one read was left out of the analysis. The metrics used to describe the repertoires included Shannon entropy, Gini index, clonality, richness, and the frequency of TCRs shared between repertoires. The raw public reads went through TCRdb reprocessing: fastp at Q25, MiXCR clone calling, in-frame beta chains kept. Each entry merges the rows of one CDR3 protein and shows their most common DNA and genes. In this record, the V and J calls reflect TCRdb's handling and not the investigators' own analysis. Across this sample there are under 20,000 distinct CDR3 sequences, with approximately 79% seen only once. The ten top clones hold over 10% of the sample.

Recombination linked TRBV10-3 to TRBJ1-5; the D gene is not confidently resolved. This clonotype was obtained from a human donor with advanced metastatic prostate, ovarian, gallbladder or colorectal cancer (not recorded which). This table probably holds off-target reads from a library built for another chain. The CDR3: CAIREDGDSNQPQHF. The nucleotide sequence is given as TGTGCCATCAGAGAAGACGGGGATAGCAATCAGCCCCAGCATTTT.